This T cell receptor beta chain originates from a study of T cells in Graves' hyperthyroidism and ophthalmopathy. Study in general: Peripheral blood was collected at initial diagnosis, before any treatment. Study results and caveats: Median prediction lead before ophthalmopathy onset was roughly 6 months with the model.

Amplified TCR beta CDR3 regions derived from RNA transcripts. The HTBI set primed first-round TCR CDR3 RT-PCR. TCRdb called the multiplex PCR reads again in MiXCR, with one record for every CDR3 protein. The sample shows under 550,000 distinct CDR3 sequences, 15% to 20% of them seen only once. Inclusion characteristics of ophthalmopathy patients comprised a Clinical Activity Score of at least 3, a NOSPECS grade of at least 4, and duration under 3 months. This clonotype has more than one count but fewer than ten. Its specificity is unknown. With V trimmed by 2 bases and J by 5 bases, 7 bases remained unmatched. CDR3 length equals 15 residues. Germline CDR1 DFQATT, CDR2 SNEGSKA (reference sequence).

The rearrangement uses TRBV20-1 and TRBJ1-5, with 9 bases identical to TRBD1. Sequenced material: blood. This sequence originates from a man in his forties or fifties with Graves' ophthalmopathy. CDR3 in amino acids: CSARLTGGIDQPQHF. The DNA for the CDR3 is TGCAGTGCTAGATTGACAGGGGGAATAGATCAGCCCCAGCATTTT.